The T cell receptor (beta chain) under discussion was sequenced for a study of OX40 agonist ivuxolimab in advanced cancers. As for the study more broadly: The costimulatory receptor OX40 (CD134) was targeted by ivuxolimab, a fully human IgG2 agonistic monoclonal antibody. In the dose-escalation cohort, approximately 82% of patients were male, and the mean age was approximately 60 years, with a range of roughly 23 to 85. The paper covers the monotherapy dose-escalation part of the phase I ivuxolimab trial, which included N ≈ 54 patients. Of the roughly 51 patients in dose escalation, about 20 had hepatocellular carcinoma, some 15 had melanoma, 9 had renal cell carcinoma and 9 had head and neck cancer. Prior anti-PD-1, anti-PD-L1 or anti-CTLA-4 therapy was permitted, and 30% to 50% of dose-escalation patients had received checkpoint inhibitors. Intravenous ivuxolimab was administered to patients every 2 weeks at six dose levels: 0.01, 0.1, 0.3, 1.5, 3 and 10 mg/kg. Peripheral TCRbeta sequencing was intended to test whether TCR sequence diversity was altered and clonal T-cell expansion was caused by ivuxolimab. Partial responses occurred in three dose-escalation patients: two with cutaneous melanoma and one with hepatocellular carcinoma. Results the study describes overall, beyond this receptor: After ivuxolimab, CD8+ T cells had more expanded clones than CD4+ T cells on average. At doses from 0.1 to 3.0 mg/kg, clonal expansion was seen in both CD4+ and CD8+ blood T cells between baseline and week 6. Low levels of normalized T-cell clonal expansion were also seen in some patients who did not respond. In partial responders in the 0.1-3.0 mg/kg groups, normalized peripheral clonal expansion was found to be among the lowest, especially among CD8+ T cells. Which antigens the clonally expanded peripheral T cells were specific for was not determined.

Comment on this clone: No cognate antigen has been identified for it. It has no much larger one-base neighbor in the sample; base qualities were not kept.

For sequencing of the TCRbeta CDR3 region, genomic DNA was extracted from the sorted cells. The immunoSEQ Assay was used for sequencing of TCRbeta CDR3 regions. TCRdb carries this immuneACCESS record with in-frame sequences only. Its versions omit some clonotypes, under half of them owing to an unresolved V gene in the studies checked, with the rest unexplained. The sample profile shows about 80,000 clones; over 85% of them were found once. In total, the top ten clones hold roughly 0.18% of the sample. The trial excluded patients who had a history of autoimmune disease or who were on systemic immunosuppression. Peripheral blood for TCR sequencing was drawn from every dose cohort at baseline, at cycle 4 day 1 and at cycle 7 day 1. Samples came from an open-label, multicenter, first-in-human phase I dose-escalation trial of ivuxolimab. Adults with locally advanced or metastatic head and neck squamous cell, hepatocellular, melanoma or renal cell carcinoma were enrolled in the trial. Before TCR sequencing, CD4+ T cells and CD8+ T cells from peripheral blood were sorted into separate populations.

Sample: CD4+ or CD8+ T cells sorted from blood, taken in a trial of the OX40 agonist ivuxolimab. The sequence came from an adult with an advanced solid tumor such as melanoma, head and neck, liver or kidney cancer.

In nucleotide form, the sequence is TGTGCCTGGGGACAGGGGGACGAGCAGTACTTC. The encoded protein is CAWGQGDEQYF. The V and J genes are TRBV30 and TRBJ2-7; 10 central bases correspond to TRBD1. As encoded in the germline V gene (reference sequence), CDR1 is GTSNPN while CDR2 is SVGIG. Here V drops 5 bases and J drops 5 bases, and the junction holds 0 bases not matched to any gene. The CDR3 has 11 amino acids, counting the end cysteine and phenylalanine. The only DNA kept is the CDR3, 33 bases in frame from the first base.